This entry describes one T cell receptor beta chain. Its cognate antigen is unknown. The data were obtained in a study of human T cells and chemical hapten exposure. Points from the study as a whole: As the donors had alopecia, their immune response may differ from healthy people's.

Time point indicated: pre-sensitization, week 0. Treatment here: therapeutic diphenylcyclopropenone sensitization with weekly scalp DPC. TCRdb re-derived calls from the RACE reads in MiXCR, one entry per CDR3 protein. Here the sample spans about 260,000 distinct CDR3 sequences, about 9% being singletons. Germline V gene data show CDR1 as MNHEY and CDR2 as SVGAGI. Trimming pared 2 bases from V and 1 base from J, leaving 21 bases between. The length of the CDR3 is 20 residues. The chain links TRBV6-5 to TRBJ1-6, with D unresolved. Sample: whole blood, taken in connection with sensitization to the hapten diphenylcyclopropenone (DPC). This clonotype was sampled from a woman aged 40 to 50 with alopecia areata. Some clones in this sample may be carry-over from other donors' samples. Written as DNA, the CDR3 is TGTGCCAGCAGTTACCACCCGTTACAACTATCCGGATCCTATAATTCACCCCTCCACTTT. Translating it yields CASSYHPLQLSGSYNSPLHF.